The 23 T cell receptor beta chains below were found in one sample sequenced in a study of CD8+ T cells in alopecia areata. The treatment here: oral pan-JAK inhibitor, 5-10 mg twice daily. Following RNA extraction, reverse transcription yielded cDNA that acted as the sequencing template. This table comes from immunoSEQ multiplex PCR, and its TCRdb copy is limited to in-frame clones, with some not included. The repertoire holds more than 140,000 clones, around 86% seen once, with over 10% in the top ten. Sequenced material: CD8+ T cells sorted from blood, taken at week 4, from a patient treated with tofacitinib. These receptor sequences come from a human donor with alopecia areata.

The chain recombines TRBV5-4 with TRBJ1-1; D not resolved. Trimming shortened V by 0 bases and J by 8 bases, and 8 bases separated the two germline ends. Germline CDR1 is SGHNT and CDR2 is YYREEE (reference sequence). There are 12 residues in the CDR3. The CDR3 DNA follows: TGTGCCAGCAGCTTGGGAGAGGCCGAAGCTTTCTTT. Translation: CASSLGEAEAFF.

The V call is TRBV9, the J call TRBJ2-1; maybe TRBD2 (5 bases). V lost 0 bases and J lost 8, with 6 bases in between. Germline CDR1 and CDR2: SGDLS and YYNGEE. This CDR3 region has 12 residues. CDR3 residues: CASSVGEHEQFF. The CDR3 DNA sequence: TGTGCCAGCAGCGTAGGGGAGCATGAGCAGTTCTTC.

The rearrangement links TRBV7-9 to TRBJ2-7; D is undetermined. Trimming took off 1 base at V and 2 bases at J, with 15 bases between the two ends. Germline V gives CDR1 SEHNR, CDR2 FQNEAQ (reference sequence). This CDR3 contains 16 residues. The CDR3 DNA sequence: TGTGCCAGCAGCTTAGGCAGGACCCCGCCTACCTACGAGCAGTACTTC. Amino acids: CASSLGRTPPTYEQYF.

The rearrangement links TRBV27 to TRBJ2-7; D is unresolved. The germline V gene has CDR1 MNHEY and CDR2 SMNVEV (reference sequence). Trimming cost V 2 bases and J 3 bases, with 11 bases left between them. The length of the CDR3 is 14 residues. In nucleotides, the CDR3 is TGTGCCAGCAGTTTAGGTCCAGATAACTACGAGCAGTACTTC. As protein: CASSLGPDNYEQYF.

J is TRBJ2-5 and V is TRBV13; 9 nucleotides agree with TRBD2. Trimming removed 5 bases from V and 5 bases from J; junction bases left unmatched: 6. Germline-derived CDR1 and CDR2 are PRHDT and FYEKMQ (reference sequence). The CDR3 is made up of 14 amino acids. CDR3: CASSPSGVGETQYF. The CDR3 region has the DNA TGTGCCAGCAGCCCTAGCGGGGTCGGGGAGACCCAGTACTTC. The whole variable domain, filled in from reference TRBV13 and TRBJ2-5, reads AAGVIQSPRHLIKEKRETATLKCYPIPRHDTVYWYQQGPGQDPQFLISFYEKMQSDKGSIPDRFSAQQFSDYHSELNMSSLELGDSALYFCASSPSGVGETQYFGPGTRLLVL.

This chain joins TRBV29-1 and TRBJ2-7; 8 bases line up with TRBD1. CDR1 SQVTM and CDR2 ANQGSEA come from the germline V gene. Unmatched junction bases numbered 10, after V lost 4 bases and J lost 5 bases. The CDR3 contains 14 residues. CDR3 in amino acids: CSVVPRGRINEQYF. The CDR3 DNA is TGCAGCGTTGTTCCCAGGGGGCGCATCAACGAGCAGTACTTC.

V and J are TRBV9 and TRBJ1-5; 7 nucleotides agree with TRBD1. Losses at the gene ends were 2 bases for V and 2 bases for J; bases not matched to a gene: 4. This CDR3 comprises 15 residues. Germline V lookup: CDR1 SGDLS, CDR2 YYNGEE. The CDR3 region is CASSVGTARNQPQHF. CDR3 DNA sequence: TGTGCCAGCAGCGTCGGGACAGCGCGCAATCAGCCCCAGCATTTT. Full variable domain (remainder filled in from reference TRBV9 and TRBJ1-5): DSGVTQTPKHLITATGQRVTLRCSPRSGDLSVYWYQQSLDQGLQFLIQYYNGEERAKGNILERFSAQQFPDLHSELNLSSLELGDSALYFCASSVGTARNQPQHFGDGTRLSIL.

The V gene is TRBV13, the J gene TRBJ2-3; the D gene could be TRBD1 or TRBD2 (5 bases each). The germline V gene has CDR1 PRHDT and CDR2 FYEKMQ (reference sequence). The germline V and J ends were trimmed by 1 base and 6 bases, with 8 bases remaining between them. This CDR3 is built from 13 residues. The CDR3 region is CASSLVGDDTQYF. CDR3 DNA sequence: TGTGCCAGCAGCTTAGTCGGGGACGATACGCAGTATTTT.

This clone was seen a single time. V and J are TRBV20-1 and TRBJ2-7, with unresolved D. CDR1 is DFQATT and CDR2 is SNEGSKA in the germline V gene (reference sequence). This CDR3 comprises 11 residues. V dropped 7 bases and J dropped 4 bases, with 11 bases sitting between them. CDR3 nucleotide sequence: TGCAGTGTCCCTAGTGCGTACGAGCAGTACTTC. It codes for CSVPSAYEQYF.

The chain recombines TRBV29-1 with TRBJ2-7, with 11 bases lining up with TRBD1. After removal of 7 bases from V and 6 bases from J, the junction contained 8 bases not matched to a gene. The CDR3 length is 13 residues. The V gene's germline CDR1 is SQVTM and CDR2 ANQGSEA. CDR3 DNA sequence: TGCAGCGCACGTTTGGACAGGGGGCTCGAGCAGTACTTC. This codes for CSARLDRGLEQYF.

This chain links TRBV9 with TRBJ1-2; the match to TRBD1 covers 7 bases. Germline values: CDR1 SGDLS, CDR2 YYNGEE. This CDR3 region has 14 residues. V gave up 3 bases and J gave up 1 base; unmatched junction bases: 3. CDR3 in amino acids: CASSAGGGNYGYTF. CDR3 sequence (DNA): TGTGCCAGCAGCGCAGGGGGAGGTAACTATGGCTACACCTTC.

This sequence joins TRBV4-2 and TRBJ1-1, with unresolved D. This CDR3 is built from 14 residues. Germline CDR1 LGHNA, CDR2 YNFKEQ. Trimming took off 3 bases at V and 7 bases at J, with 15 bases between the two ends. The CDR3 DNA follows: TGTGCCAGCAGCCAGGACGAGACCGCACGTGAAGCTTTCTTT. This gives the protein CASSQDETAREAFF.

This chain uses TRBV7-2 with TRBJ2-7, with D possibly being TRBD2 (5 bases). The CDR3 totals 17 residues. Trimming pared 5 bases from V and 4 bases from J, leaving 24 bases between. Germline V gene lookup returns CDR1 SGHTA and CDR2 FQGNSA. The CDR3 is CASSPETPVLGLYEQYF. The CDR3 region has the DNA TGTGCCAGCAGCCCAGAGACCCCGGTACTAGGGTTATACGAGCAGTACTTC.

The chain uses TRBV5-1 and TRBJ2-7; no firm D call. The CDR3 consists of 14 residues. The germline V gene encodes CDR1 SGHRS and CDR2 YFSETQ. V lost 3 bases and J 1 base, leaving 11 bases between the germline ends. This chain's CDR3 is CASSSSGLSYEQYF. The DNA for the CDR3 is TGCGCCAGCAGCTCTTCGGGCCTGTCCTACGAGCAGTACTTC.

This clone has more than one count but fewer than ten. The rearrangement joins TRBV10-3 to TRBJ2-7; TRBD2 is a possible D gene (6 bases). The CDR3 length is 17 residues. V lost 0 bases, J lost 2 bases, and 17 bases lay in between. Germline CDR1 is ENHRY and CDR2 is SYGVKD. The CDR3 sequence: CAISESGSGRGTYEQYF. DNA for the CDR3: TGTGCCATCAGTGAGTCGGGGTCAGGGCGGGGCACCTACGAGCAGTACTTC.

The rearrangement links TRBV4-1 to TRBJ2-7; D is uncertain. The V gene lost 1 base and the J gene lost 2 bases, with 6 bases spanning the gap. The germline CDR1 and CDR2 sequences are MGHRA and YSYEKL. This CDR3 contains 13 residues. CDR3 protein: CASSQVAPYEQYF. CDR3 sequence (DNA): TGCGCCAGCAGCCAAGTGGCGCCCTACGAGCAGTACTTC.

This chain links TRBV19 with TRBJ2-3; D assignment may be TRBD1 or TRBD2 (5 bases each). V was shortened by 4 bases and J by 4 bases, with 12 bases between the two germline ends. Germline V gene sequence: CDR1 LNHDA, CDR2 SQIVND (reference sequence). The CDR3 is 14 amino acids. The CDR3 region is CASSRLTAADTQYF. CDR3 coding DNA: TGTGCCAGTAGTAGATTGACAGCGGCAGATACGCAGTATTTT. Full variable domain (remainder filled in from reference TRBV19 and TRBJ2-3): DGGITQSPKYLFRKEGQNVTLSCEQNLNHDAMYWYRQDPGQGLRLIYYSQIVNDFQKGDIAEGYSVSREKKESFPLTVTSAQKNPTAFYLCASSRLTAADTQYFGPGTRLTVL.

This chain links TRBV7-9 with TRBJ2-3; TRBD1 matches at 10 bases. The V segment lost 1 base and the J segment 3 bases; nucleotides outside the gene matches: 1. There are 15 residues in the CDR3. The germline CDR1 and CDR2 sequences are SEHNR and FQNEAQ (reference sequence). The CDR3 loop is CASSLVGQGTDTQYF. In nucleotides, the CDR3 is TGTGCCAGCAGCTTAGTGGGACAGGGGACAGATACGCAGTATTTT.

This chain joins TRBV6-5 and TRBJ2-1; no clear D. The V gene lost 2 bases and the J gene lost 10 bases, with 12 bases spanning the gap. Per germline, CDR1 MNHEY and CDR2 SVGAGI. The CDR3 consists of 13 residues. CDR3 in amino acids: CASSYQVLGEQFF. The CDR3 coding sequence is TGTGCCAGCAGTTACCAGGTCCTCGGGGAGCAGTTCTTC.

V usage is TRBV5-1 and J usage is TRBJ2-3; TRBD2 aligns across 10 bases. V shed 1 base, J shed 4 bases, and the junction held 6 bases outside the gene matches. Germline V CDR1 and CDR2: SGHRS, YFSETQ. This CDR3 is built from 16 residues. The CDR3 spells CASSLKSSGSSDTQYF. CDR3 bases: TGCGCCAGCAGCTTGAAGTCTAGCGGGAGTTCAGATACGCAGTATTTT.

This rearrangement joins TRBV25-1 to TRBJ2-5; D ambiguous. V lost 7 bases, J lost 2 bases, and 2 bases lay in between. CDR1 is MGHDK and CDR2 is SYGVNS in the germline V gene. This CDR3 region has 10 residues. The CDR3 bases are TGTGCCAGCAAACAAGAGACCCAGTACTTC. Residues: CASKQETQYF.

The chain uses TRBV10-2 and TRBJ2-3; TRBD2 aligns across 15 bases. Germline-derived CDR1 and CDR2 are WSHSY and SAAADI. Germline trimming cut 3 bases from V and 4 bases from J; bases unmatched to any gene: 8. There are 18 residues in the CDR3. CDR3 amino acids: CASSDIGLAGGSADTQYF. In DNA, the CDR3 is TGCGCCAGCAGTGATATCGGACTAGCGGGAGGGAGCGCAGATACGCAGTATTTT.

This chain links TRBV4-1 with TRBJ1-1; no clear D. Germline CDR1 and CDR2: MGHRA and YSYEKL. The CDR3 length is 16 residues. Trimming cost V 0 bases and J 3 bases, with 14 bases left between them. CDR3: CASSQDGQPPDTEAFF. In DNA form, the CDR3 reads TGCGCCAGCAGCCAAGATGGGCAGCCGCCGGACACTGAAGCTTTCTTT.